A single sample gave rise to the 25 T cell receptor beta chains below, sequenced in a study of identical twins. Each CDR3 protein is one row after TCRdb ran MiXCR on the 5' RACE reads. This table has 1.5 million or so distinct CDR3 sequences, around 29% appearing once. The sample consisted of cord blood. The origin of the receptors is a newborn girl in good health.

This clonotype has a handful of counts. The chain employs TRBV6-1 and TRBJ2-1; 15 bases fit TRBD2. Germline-derived CDR1 and CDR2 are MNHNS and SASEGT. Trimming at V came to 6 bases and at J to 6 bases, leaving 9 bases not matched to a gene. There are 17 residues in the CDR3. The CDR3 nucleotides are TGTGCCAGCAGCCGGACTAGCGGGAGGGCATTAGTCAATGAGCAGTTCTTC. Amino acids: CASSRTSGRALVNEQFF.

The J gene is TRBJ2-1, the V gene TRBV3-1; D is possibly TRBD2 (6 bases). Germline CDR1 is LGHDT and CDR2 is YNNKEL (reference sequence). The CDR3 spans 17 residues. V was cut by 2 bases and J by 4 bases, with 18 bases left in between. CDR3 in amino acids: CASSQFGTGLLYNEQFF. The CDR3 coding sequence is TGTGCCAGCAGCCAATTCGGGACGGGACTGCTTTACAATGAGCAGTTCTTC.

The V and J genes are TRBV13 and TRBJ2-3; D not certain. V lost 1 base and J 2 bases, leaving 16 bases between the germline ends. Looked up from germline, CDR1 is PRHDT and CDR2 is FYEKMQ (reference sequence). The CDR3 has 17 residues. This CDR3 is CASSLAGPASYTDTQYF. Here the CDR3 DNA reads TGTGCCAGCAGCTTAGCAGGACCCGCTTCCTACACAGATACGCAGTATTTT.

The J gene is TRBJ1-2, the V gene TRBV20-1; 10 nucleotides match TRBD1. The V and J ends lost 6 bases and 5 bases, in that order; junction bases with no gene match: 6. This CDR3 is built from 13 residues. CDR1 DFQATT and CDR2 SNEGSKA come from the germline V gene (reference sequence). The CDR3 coding sequence is TGCAGTGCCCCACCGGACAGGGGGTATGGCTACACCTTC. Translating gives CSAPPDRGYGYTF.

This clonotype was observed many times. The chain recombines TRBV5-1 with TRBJ2-7; 7 nucleotides align to TRBD2. Germline V gene data show CDR1 as SGHRS and CDR2 as YFSETQ. This CDR3 spans 12 amino acids. Trimming at V came to 2 bases and at J to 7 bases, leaving 3 bases not matched to a gene. CDR3 region: CASSFSGGEQYF. The CDR3 DNA sequence: TGCGCCAGCAGCTTTTCGGGAGGAGAGCAGTACTTC.

The CDR3 coding sequence is TGCGCCAGCAGCTTGTTAGGGACAAACTCCTACAATGAGCAGTTCTTC. Its translation is CASSLLGTNSYNEQFF. The J gene is TRBJ2-1, the V gene TRBV5-1; D is perhaps TRBD1 (6 bases). Germline V gives CDR1 SGHRS, CDR2 YFSETQ. V shed 1 base and J shed 0 bases, with 11 bases lying between them. The CDR3 contains 16 residues. The whole variable domain, filled in from reference TRBV5-1 and TRBJ2-1, reads KAGVTQTPRYLIKTRGQQVTLSCSPISGHRSVSWYQQTPGQGLQFLFEYFSETQRNKGNFPGRFSGRQFSNSRSEMNVSTLELGDSALYLCASSLLGTNSYNEQFFGPGTRLTVL.

The J gene is TRBJ2-2, the V gene TRBV20-1; 8 bases agree with TRBD1. Trimming removed 3 bases from V and 8 bases from J; junction bases left unmatched: 8. The CDR3 has 14 amino acids. Per germline, CDR1 DFQATT and CDR2 SNEGSKA (reference sequence). The CDR3 DNA sequence: TGCAGTGCTAGTTCAGGGGGCCAATTGGGGGAGCTGTTTTTT. Protein product: CSASSGGQLGELFF.

In regard to this clonotype: Given a much more abundant clone one base away, this may be a read error. The rearrangement joins TRBV30 to TRBJ2-7, with TRBD1 as a possible D gene (5 bases). V dropped 3 bases and J dropped 6 bases, with 18 bases sitting between them. In germline, CDR1 is GTSNPN, CDR2 SVGIG (reference sequence). The CDR3 length is 14 residues. CDR3 nucleotides: TGTGCCTGGAGCGCGGTTTTGACAGATGGCGAGCAGTACTTC. This sequence encodes CAWSAVLTDGEQYF.

The chain joins TRBV20-1 to TRBJ2-1; 7 bases agree with TRBD2. The better agreement between TRBJ2-7 and the DNA end casts doubt on the J call. The CDR3 sequence is 13 residues long. The germline gives CDR1 DFQATT, CDR2 SNEGSKA (reference sequence). CDR3 loop: CSARAGDYNEQYF. The CDR3 bases are TGCAGTGCTAGGGCGGGAGACTACAATGAGCAGTACTTC.

The chain is built from TRBV5-6 and TRBJ2-2, with 8 positions matching TRBD2. CDR1 SGHDT and CDR2 YYEEEE come from the germline V gene. The length of the CDR3 is 16 residues. After removal of 4 bases from V and 2 bases from J, the junction contained 7 bases not matched to a gene. The chain's CDR3 is CASSVFSGTNTGELFF. The CDR3 DNA reads TGTGCCAGCAGCGTATTTAGCGGGACCAACACCGGGGAGCTGTTTTTT.

The rearrangement joins TRBV12-3 or TRBV12-4 to TRBJ2-2, with D perhaps TRBD2 (5 bases). V lost 8 bases to trimming and J lost 13 bases, with 11 bases between them. This CDR3 has 10 amino acids. Here the CDR3 DNA reads TGTGCCAGCCGGGGTTTGTGGCTGTTTTTT. As protein: CASRGLWLFF.

The chain uses TRBV5-4 and TRBJ1-6; possible D gene TRBD1, 6 bases. Germline V gene sequence: CDR1 SGHNT, CDR2 YYREEE (reference sequence). The V gene lost 1 base and the J gene lost 9 bases, with 14 bases spanning the gap. This CDR3 has 15 amino acids. CDR3 loop: CASSLSGQGSSPLHF. CDR3 coding DNA: TGTGCCAGCAGCTTGAGCGGGCAGGGGTCTTCACCCCTCCACTTT.

This clonotype has more than one count but fewer than ten. V usage is TRBV2 and J usage is TRBJ1-2, with D unresolved. In germline, CDR1 is SNHLY, CDR2 FYNNEI. The V end lost 2 bases, the J end lost 3 bases, and 19 bases lay between the germline ends. The CDR3 is 17 residues long. CDR3 region: CASSEITVWTAYYGYTF. CDR3 in DNA: TGTGCCAGCAGTGAAATTACGGTTTGGACGGCTTACTATGGCTACACCTTC.

This clonotype appeared a few times. The J gene is TRBJ1-4, the V gene TRBV20-1, with D perhaps matching TRBD1 (6 bases). Trimming took off 5 bases at V and 5 bases at J, with 27 bases between the two ends. This CDR3 is 18 amino acids long. Germline V CDR1 and CDR2: DFQATT, SNEGSKA (reference sequence). The CDR3 region has the DNA TGCAGTGCTCGAAGACTAAAGACAGGCCCACCCGGGAATGAAAAACTGTTTTTT. Its protein is CSARRLKTGPPGNEKLFF.

The rearrangement uses TRBV4-2 and TRBJ2-4; 8 bases match TRBD1. The CDR3 totals 12 residues. Germline CDR1 LGHNA, CDR2 YNFKEQ. The ends lost 8 bases at V and 6 bases at J; junction bases unmatched: 3. As DNA, the CDR3 is TGTGCCAGCCAGGGGGCGGGAAACATTCAGTACTTC. It encodes CASQGAGNIQYF.

This chain uses TRBV3-1 with TRBJ2-2; 9 positions match TRBD2. CDR1 and CDR2 from the germline V gene are LGHDT and YNNKEL (reference sequence). The V and J ends lost 2 bases and 1 base, in that order; junction bases with no gene match: 2. The CDR3 loop spans 16 amino acids. The CDR3 here is CASSQIAGENTGELFF. The CDR3 DNA reads TGTGCCAGCAGCCAAATAGCGGGAGAGAACACCGGGGAGCTGTTTTTT. The complete variable domain, with remaining parts taken from reference TRBV3-1 and TRBJ2-2, reads DTAVSQTPKYLVTQMGNDKSIKCEQNLGHDTMYWYKQDSKKFLKIMFSYNNKELIINETVPNRFSPKSPDKAHLNLHINSLELGDSAVYFCASSQIAGENTGELFFGEGSRLTVL.

The chain recombines TRBV6-6 with TRBJ2-3; perhaps D is TRBD1 or TRBD2 (5 bases each). The CDR3 runs to 16 residues. V was shortened by 2 bases and J by 1 base, with 13 bases between the two germline ends. CDR1 MNHNY and CDR2 SVGAGI come from the germline V gene (reference sequence). The DNA for the CDR3 is TGTGCCAGCAGTTACAAGGCCCGGGGACGCACAGATACGCAGTATTTT. Amino acids: CASSYKARGRTDTQYF.

CDR3 sequence: CASSLGTSGFNSYNEQFF. The CDR3 DNA is TGTGCCAGCAGCTTAGGGACTAGCGGATTTAACTCCTACAATGAGCAGTTCTTC. This sequence joins TRBV7-2 and TRBJ2-1; 10 bases align to TRBD2. CDR3 length equals 18 residues. The germline CDR1 and CDR2 sequences are SGHTA and FQGNSA. V was clipped by 1 base and J by 0 bases; unmatched bases: 6.

Remarks on this clonotype: An end of the junction differs from the germline gene, which may be a read error. This chain joins TRBV29-1 and TRBJ2-7; D assignment may be TRBD1 or TRBD2 (5 bases each). The CDR3 is made up of 12 amino acids. Germline CDR1 SQVTM, CDR2 ANQGSEA. CDR3 region: CSFDIGGYEQYF. CDR3 DNA: TGCAGCTTTGATATTGGGGGCTACGAGCAGTACTTC.

With regard to this clonotype: One end of the junction does not line up with germline, which may come from a read error. This chain connects TRBV29-1 to TRBJ2-1, with D perhaps matching TRBD1 (6 bases). The CDR3 totals 14 residues. From germline, CDR1 is SQVTM and CDR2 ANQGSEA. The CDR3 loop is CSVTGKSSYNEQFF. DNA for the CDR3: TGCAGCGTTACAGGGAAGAGCTCCTACAATGAGCAGTTCTTT.

The J gene is TRBJ2-1, the V gene TRBV21-1; TRBD1 reflects the table's D call only, with no check against the DNA. TRBV21-1 is shown as a pseudogene. The CDR3 loop spans 13 amino acids. DNA of the CDR3: TGTGCCAGCAGCAAAAGCGAGGGGGATGAGCAGTTCTTC. This sequence encodes CASSKSEGDEQFF.

This clonotype has only one observation. This chain uses TRBV2 with TRBJ2-5; 8 bases are shared with TRBD2. The last part of the DNA fits TRBJ2-7 better; the J call may be wrong. The CDR3 loop spans 13 amino acids. The germline V gene has CDR1 SNHLY and CDR2 FYNNEI. CDR3 sequence reads: CASQREYSYEQYF. As DNA, the CDR3 is TGTGCCAGCCAGCGGGAGTACAGCTACGAGCAGTACTTC.

The gene calls are TRBV5-1 and TRBJ2-6; D remains unclear. The germline gives CDR1 SGHRS, CDR2 YFSETQ. This CDR3 region has 16 residues. V was trimmed by 0 bases and J by 2 bases, leaving 9 bases between them. CDR3 region: CASSLELNTGANVLTF. Here the CDR3 DNA reads TGCGCCAGCAGCTTGGAGTTAAACACTGGGGCCAACGTCCTGACTTTC.

The V call is TRBV2, the J call TRBJ2-1; D assignment may be TRBD1 or TRBD2 (5 bases each). This CDR3 is built from 10 residues. Germline V gene sequence: CDR1 SNHLY, CDR2 FYNNEI. Trimming pared 8 bases from V and 12 bases from J, leaving 11 bases between. The CDR3 bases are TGTGCCAGCGGGACCCGGACGCAGTTCTTC. This encodes CASGTRTQFF.

V and J are TRBV10-3 and TRBJ2-1; no reliable D call. TRBJ2-7 matches the DNA end more closely, so the J call is doubtful. This CDR3 region has 14 residues. The germline gives CDR1 ENHRY, CDR2 SYGVKD. The CDR3 DNA is TGTGCCATCACATCATTCGGGCTACACAATGAGCAGTACTTC. Its translation is CAITSFGLHNEQYF.